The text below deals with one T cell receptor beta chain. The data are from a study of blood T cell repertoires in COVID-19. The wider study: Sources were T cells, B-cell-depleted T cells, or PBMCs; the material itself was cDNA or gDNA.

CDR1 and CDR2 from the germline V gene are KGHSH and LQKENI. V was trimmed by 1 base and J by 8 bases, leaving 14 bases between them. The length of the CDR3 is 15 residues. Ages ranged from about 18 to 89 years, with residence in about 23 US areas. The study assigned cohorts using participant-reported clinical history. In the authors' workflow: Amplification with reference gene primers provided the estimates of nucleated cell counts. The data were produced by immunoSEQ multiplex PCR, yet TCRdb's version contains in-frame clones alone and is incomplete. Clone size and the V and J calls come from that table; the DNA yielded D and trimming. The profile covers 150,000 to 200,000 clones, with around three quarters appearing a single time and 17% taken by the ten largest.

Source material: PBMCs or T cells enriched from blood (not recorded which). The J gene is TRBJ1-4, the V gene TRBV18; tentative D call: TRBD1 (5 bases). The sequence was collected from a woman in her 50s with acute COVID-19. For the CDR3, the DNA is TGTGCCAGCTCACCACAACTCGGAGGGGTCGAAAAACTGTTTTTT. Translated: CASSPQLGGVEKLFF.